The 16 T cell receptor beta chains below come from one sample, sequenced in a study of T-cell memory formation after mild COVID-19. MiXCR was run by TCRdb on the 5' RACE reads, yielding one entry per CDR3 protein. The table records approximately 210,000 distinct CDR3 sequences, under 30% of them present only once. The material sequenced was PBMCs or a T cell subset sorted from them (not recorded which). All receptors derive from an adult woman who had mild COVID-19 (a few samples of this study predate the infection). Cell type and time point are not known.

The DNA for the CDR3 is TGTGCCAGCAGCTTAAGGGGACAGGGGGTCTACGAGCAGTACTTC. It is translated as CASSLRGQGVYEQYF. The rearrangement links TRBV7-8 to TRBJ2-7; 11 bases map to TRBD1. The V segment lost 2 bases and the J segment 3 bases; nucleotides outside the gene matches: 3. The germline gives CDR1 SGHVS, CDR2 FQNEAQ. This CDR3 is 15 amino acids long.

A few counts support this clonotype. The V and J genes are TRBV2 and TRBJ1-6; D unclear. The germline gives CDR1 SNHLY, CDR2 FYNNEI. This CDR3 has 15 residues. V shed 6 bases and J shed 7 bases, with 16 bases lying between them. The CDR3 coding sequence is TGTGCCAGCAGGCCCAACGGGAGCAAAAATTCACCCCTCCACTTT. Amino acid sequence: CASRPNGSKNSPLHF.

The chain has TRBV6-5 and TRBJ2-7, with D perhaps TRBD2 (7 bases). CDR3 length: 17 residues. Trimming removed 2 bases at V and 2 bases at J, with 19 bases between. Germline V gives CDR1 MNHEY, CDR2 SVGAGI. The CDR3 here is CASSYSGDAGAAYEQYF. For the CDR3, the DNA is TGTGCCAGCAGTTACAGCGGGGATGCGGGGGCCGCCTACGAGCAGTACTTC.

This clonotype was counted a few times. The chain has TRBV20-1 and TRBJ1-3; a possible D gene is TRBD1 (5 bases). In germline, CDR1 is DFQATT, CDR2 SNEGSKA (reference sequence). V was trimmed by 5 bases and J by 3 bases, leaving 14 bases between them. This CDR3 comprises 14 residues. CDR3 sequence: CSAGTGHGGNTIYF. CDR3 bases: TGCAGTGCTGGGACCGGACACGGTGGAAACACCATATATTTT.

The gene calls are TRBV5-4 and TRBJ2-6; D possibly corresponds to TRBD2 (5 bases). Trimming removed 5 bases at V and 2 bases at J, with 11 bases between. Germline values: CDR1 SGHNT, CDR2 YYREEE (reference sequence). CDR3 length equals 15 residues. CDR3: CASRRVGAGANVLTF. The CDR3 bases are TGTGCCAGCAGGAGGGTGGGCGCTGGGGCCAACGTCCTGACTTTC.

In its sample, this clonotype was seen a few times. The V gene is TRBV20-1, the J gene TRBJ1-4, with D tentatively TRBD1 (6 bases). The CDR3 spans 15 residues. Trimming shortened V by 5 bases and J by 7 bases, and 20 bases separated the two germline ends. Germline lookup yields CDR1 DFQATT and CDR2 SNEGSKA (reference sequence). CDR3 sequence reads: CSASDRVAGGEKLFF. As DNA, the CDR3 is TGCAGTGCTTCGGACAGAGTCGCAGGAGGTGAAAAACTGTTTTTT.

In its sample, this clonotype was seen a few times. V and J are TRBV9 and TRBJ2-2; 13 bases fit TRBD2. This CDR3 has 17 amino acids. Germline values: CDR1 SGDLS, CDR2 YYNGEE. The J segment lost 5 bases and the V segment lost 3 bases, leaving 7 bases of the junction unmatched. CDR3 in amino acids: CASSARLAGGPTGELFF. The CDR3 nucleotides are TGTGCCAGCAGCGCTAGACTAGCGGGAGGCCCTACCGGGGAGCTGTTTTTT.

J is TRBJ2-1 and V is TRBV19, with D perhaps being TRBD1 or TRBD2 (5 bases each). V was shortened by 10 bases and J by 4 bases, with 14 bases between the two germline ends. CDR1 is LNHDA and CDR2 is SQIVND in the germline V gene (reference sequence). This CDR3 is built from 13 residues. The CDR3 here is CANTGTTYNEQFF. In DNA form, the CDR3 reads TGTGCCAATACCGGGACCACGTACAATGAGCAGTTCTTC. Drawing the rest from reference TRBV19 and TRBJ2-1, the complete variable domain is DGGITQSPKYLFRKEGQNVTLSCEQNLNHDAMYWYRQDPGQGLRLIYYSQIVNDFQKGDIAEGYSVSREKKESFPLTVTSAQKNPTAFYLCANTGTTYNEQFFGPGTRLTVL.

The chain employs TRBV18 and TRBJ2-5; 9 bases agree with TRBD2. Germline-derived CDR1 and CDR2 are KGHSH and LQKENI. CDR3 length: 15 residues. J lost 4 bases, V lost 6 bases, and 9 bases had no gene match. The CDR3 DNA follows: TGTGCCAGCTCGCCCCGACTAGCGGAGGGAGAGACCCAGTACTTC. Protein sequence: CASSPRLAEGETQYF.

This clonotype was observed a handful of times. V usage is TRBV12-3 or TRBV12-4 and J usage is TRBJ2-5; TRBD1 agrees at 8 bases. V dropped 6 bases and J dropped 4; count of bases not matched to a gene: 4. The length of the CDR3 is 13 residues. The CDR3 coding sequence is TGTGCCAGCAGAGACAGGGGCGGAGAGACCCAGTACTTC. Protein product: CASRDRGGETQYF.

In its sample, this clonotype was seen once. The genes are TRBV3-1 and TRBJ1-6; tentatively, D is TRBD1 (5 bases). Trimming shortened V by 2 bases and J by 9 bases, and 8 bases separated the two germline ends. In germline, CDR1 is LGHDT, CDR2 YNNKEL (reference sequence). This CDR3 has 13 residues. This chain's CDR3 is CASSQPGPSPLHF. The DNA of the CDR3 is TGTGCCAGCAGCCAACCAGGGCCTTCACCCCTCCACTTT.

This chain connects TRBV19 to TRBJ2-6; a weak D match, TRBD1 (6 bases). Germline-derived CDR1 and CDR2 are LNHDA and SQIVND (reference sequence). Deletions cut 6 bases from V and 0 bases from J, with 12 bases between. This CDR3 is 16 amino acids long. The CDR3 reads CASRPGVVSGANVLTF. The CDR3 coding sequence is TGTGCCAGTAGGCCAGGGGTTGTCTCTGGGGCCAACGTCCTGACTTTC.

The chain joins TRBV30 to TRBJ2-1, with 8 bases identical to TRBD2. Trimming removed 2 bases from V and 0 bases from J; junction bases left unmatched: 9. The CDR3 runs to 17 residues. Germline V gene lookup returns CDR1 GTSNPN and CDR2 SVGIG (reference sequence). DNA for the CDR3: TGTGCCTGGAGTAGCGGGAGACCCCTAAGCTCCTACAATGAGCAGTTCTTC. It yields the protein CAWSSGRPLSSYNEQFF.

The chain couples TRBV10-3 to TRBJ2-1, with D maybe TRBD1 (6 bases). CDR3 length: 14 amino acids. Trimming stripped 3 bases from V and 2 bases from J, with 8 bases between. The germline gives CDR1 ENHRY, CDR2 SYGVKD. The CDR3 here is CAISDAGAYNEQFF. As DNA, the CDR3 is TGTGCCATCAGTGATGCAGGGGCCTACAATGAGCAGTTCTTC.

The J gene is TRBJ2-3, the V gene TRBV7-2, with D possibly being TRBD2 (6 bases). The CDR3 has 16 residues. V lost 7 bases to trimming and J lost 3 bases, with 20 bases between them. Germline values: CDR1 SGHTA, CDR2 FQGNSA. Written as DNA, the CDR3 is TGTGCCAGCACCGCGGGACCCGTTGGGACTACAGATACGCAGTATTTT. Protein product: CASTAGPVGTTDTQYF.

This clonotype has a handful of counts. CDR3 DNA: TGTGCCAGCAGTCAAGTCGGGACAGGGGCCACCGGGGAGCTGTTTTTT. This encodes CASSQVGTGATGELFF. This chain uses TRBV12-3 or TRBV12-4 with TRBJ2-2, with TRBD1 matching over 10 bases. This CDR3 region has 16 residues. With V trimmed by 5 bases and J by 4 bases, 7 bases remained unmatched.